The following is a T cell receptor (beta chain) sequence with its context. The antigen remains unidentified. The data belong to a study of T cell clonotyping in hematopoietic cell transplantation. Data came from immunoSEQ multiplex PCR; TCRdb stores just in-frame clones and leaves some out. Found here are around 7,300 clones, 80% to 90% of them singletons; the top ten hold 3.6%. The germline CDR1 and CDR2 sequences are MNHEY and SVGAGI. CDR3 size: 14 residues. The V and J ends lost 6 bases and 6 bases respectively, with 18 bases between them. Described time point: recipient sample about 28 days before transplant, after cytoreduction. Recipients were bled about 28 days pretransplant and at posttransplant days 30, 100, 180. The study, taken as a whole, reports: Graft donor and pretransplant recipient Inverse Simpson Index values predicted broader posttransplant TCR diversity. Few recipient clonotypes overlapped donors; over 95% were de novo at given depth.

This TCR came from a man in his thirties or forties with acute myeloid leukemia. Some clones in this sample may be carry-over from other donors' samples. The genes are TRBV6-5 and TRBJ2-7; D assignment may be TRBD1 or TRBD2 (5 bases each). The source material was peripheral blood mononuclear cells, sampled before stem cell transplant. DNA of the CDR3: TGTGCCAGCAGCACATTTCCGGCGAGGGGCGAGCAGTACTTC. This codes for CASSTFPARGEQYF.